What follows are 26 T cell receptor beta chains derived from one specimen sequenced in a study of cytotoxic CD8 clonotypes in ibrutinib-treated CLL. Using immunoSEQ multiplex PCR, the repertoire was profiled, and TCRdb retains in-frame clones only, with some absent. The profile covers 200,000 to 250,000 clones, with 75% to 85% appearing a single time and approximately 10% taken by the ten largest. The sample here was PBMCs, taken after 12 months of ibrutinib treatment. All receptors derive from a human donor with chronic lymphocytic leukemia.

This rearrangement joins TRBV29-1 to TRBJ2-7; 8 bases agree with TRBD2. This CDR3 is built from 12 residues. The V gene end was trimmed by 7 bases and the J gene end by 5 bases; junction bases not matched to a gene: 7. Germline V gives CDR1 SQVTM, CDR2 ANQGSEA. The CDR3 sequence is CSGVGLADEQYF. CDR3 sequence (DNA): TGCAGCGGGGTCGGACTAGCAGACGAGCAGTACTTC.

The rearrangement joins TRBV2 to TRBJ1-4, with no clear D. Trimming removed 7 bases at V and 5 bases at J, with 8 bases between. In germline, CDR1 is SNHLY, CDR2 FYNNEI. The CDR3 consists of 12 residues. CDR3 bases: TGTGCCAGCAATTCCCAGAATGAAAAACTGTTTTTT. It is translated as CASNSQNEKLFF.

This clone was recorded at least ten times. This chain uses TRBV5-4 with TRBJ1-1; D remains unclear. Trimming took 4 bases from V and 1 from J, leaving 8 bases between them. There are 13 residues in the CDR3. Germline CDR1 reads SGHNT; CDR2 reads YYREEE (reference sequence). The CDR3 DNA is TGTGCCAGCAGCCGGCCTGAGAACACTGAAGCTTTCTTT. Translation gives CASSRPENTEAFF.

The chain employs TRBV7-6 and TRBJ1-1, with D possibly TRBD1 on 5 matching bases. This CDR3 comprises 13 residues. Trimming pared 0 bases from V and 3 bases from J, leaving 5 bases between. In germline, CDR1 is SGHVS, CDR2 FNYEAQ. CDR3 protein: CASSLAGDTEAFF. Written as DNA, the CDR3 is TGTGCCAGCAGCTTAGCGGGGGACACTGAAGCTTTCTTT.

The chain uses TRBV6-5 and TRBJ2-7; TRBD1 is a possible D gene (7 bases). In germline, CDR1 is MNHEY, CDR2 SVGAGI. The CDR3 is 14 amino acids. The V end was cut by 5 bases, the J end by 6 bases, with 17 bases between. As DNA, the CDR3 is TGTGCCAGCAGTCCCCCCCACAGGGGAGGCGAGCAGTACTTC. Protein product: CASSPPHRGGEQYF.

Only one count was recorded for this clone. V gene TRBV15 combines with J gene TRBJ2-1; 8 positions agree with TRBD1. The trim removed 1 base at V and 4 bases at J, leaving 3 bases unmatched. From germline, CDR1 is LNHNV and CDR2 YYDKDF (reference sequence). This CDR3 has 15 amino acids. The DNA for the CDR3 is TGTGCCACCAGCAGAGTGGGACAGGCGTACAATGAGCAGTTCTTC. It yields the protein CATSRVGQAYNEQFF.

The CDR3 protein is CASSERGRAVEQFF. Written as DNA, the CDR3 is TGTGCCAGCAGTGAAAGGGGGAGGGCGGTTGAGCAGTTCTTC. The chain carries TRBV2 and TRBJ2-1, with D possibly matching TRBD2 (7 bases). V lost 2 bases, J lost 9 bases, and 14 bases lay in between. The germline CDR1 and CDR2 sequences are SNHLY and FYNNEI. The CDR3 spans 14 residues.

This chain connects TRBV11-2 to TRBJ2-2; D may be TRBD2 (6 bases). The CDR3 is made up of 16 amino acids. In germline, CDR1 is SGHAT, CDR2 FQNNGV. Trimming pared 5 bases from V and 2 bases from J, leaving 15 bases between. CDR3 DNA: TGTGCCAGCAGCAGGCGGGGTGCAGGCAACACCGGGGAGCTGTTTTTT. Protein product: CASSRRGAGNTGELFF.

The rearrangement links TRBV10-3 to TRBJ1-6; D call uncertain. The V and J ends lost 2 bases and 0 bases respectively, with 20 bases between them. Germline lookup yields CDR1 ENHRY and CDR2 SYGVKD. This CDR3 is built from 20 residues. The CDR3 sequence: CAISERWGTTFNSYNSPLHF. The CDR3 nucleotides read TGTGCCATCAGTGAGAGATGGGGAACAACTTTCAACTCCTATAATTCACCCCTCCACTTT.

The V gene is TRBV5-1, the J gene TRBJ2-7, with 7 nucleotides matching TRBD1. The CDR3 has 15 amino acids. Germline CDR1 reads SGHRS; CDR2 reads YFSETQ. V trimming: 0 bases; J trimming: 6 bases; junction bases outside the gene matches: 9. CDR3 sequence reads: CASSLAPGGGGEQYF. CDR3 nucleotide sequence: TGCGCCAGCAGCTTGGCCCCAGGGGGTGGAGGCGAGCAGTACTTC.

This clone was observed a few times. CDR3 protein: CAITQLAGGPGELFF. The CDR3 DNA sequence: TGTGCCATCACCCAACTAGCGGGAGGACCCGGGGAGCTGTTTTTT. The V call is TRBV10-3, the J call TRBJ2-2, with TRBD2 matching 12 bases. This CDR3 comprises 15 residues. Germline-derived CDR1 and CDR2 are ENHRY and SYGVKD. Losses at the gene ends were 7 bases for V and 6 bases for J; bases not matched to a gene: 6.

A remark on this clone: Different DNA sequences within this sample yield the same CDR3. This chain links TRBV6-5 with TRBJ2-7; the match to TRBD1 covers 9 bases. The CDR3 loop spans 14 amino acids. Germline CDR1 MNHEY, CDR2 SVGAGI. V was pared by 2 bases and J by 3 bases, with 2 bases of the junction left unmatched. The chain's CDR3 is CASSYRDRVYEQYF. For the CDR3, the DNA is TGTGCCAGCAGTTACCGGGACAGGGTCTACGAGCAGTACTTC.

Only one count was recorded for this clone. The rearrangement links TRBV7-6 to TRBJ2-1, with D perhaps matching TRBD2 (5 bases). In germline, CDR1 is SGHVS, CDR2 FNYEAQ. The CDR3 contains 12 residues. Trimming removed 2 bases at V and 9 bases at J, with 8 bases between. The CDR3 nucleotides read TGTGCCAGCAGCTTATTTAGCGTTGAGCAGTTCTTC. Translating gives CASSLFSVEQFF.

The CDR3 bases are TGTGCCAGCAAGGCGGGATTCTACAATGAGCAGTTCTTC. This gives the protein CASKAGFYNEQFF. V usage is TRBV27 and J usage is TRBJ2-1; D might be TRBD2 (6 bases). This CDR3 contains 13 residues. V was cut by 7 bases and J by 3 bases, with 10 bases left in between. CDR1 and CDR2 from the germline V gene are MNHEY and SMNVEV (reference sequence).

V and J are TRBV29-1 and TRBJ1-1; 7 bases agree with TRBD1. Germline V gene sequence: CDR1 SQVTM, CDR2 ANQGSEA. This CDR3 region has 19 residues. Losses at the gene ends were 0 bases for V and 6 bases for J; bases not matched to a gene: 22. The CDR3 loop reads CSVEDSLPSRQGRGAEAFF. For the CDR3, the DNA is TGCAGCGTTGAAGACTCCTTGCCAAGCAGACAGGGAAGAGGGGCTGAAGCTTTCTTT. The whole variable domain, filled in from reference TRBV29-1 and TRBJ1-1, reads SAVISQKPSRDICQRGTSLTIQCQVDSQVTMMFWYRQQPGQSLTLIATANQGSEATYESGFVIDKFPISRPNLTFSTLTVSNMSPEDSSIYLCSVEDSLPSRQGRGAEAFFGQGTRLTVV.

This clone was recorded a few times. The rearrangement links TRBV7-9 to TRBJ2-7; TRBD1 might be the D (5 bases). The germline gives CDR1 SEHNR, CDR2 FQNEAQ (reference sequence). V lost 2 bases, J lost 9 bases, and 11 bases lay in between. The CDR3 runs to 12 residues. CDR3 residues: CASSLLQGGQYF. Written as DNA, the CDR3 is TGTGCCAGCAGCTTATTGCAGGGTGGGCAGTACTTC.

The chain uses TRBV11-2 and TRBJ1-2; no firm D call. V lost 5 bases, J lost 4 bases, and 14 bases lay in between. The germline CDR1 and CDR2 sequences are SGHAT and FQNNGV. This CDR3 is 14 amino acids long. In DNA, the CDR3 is TGTGCCAGCAGCCCGAGCCTGATGGGCTATGGCTACACCTTC. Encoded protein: CASSPSLMGYGYTF. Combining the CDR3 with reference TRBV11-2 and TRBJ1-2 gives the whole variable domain EAGVAQSPRYKIIEKRQSVAFWCNPISGHATLYWYQQILGQGPKLLIQFQNNGVVDDSQLPKDRFSAERLKGVDSTLKIQPAKLEDSAVYLCASSPSLMGYGYTFGSGTRLTVV.

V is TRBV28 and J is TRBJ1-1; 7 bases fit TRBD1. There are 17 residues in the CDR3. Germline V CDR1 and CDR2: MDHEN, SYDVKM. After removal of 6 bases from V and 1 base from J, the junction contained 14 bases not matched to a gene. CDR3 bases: TGTGCCAGCAGCCACAAACCCGGGACAGTCCCGAACACTGAAGCTTTCTTT. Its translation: CASSHKPGTVPNTEAFF.

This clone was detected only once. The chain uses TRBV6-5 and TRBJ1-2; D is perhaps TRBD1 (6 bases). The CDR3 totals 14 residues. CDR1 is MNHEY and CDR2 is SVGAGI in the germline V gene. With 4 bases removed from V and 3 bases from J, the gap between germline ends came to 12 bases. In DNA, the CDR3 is TGTGCCAGCAGTTTAATGAACAGGGACTATGGCTACACCTTC. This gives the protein CASSLMNRDYGYTF.

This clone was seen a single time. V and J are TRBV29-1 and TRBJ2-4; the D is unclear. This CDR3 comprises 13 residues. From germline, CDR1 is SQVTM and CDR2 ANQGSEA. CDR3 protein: CRWPENFKNIQYF. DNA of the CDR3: TGCAGATGGCCCGAAAACTTCAAAAACATTCAGTACTTC.

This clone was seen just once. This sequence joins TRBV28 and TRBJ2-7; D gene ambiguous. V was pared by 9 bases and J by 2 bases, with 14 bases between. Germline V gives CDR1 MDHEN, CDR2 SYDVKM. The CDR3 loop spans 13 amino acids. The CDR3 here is CASKSELPYEQYF. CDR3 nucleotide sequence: TGTGCCAGTAAGAGTGAACTACCCTACGAGCAGTACTTC.

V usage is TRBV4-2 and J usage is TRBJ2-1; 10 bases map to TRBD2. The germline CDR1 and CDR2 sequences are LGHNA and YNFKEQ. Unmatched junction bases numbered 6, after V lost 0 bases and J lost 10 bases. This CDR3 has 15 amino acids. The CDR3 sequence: CASSQEASGSTEQFF. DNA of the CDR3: TGTGCCAGCAGCCAAGAGGCTAGCGGGAGTACAGAGCAGTTCTTC.

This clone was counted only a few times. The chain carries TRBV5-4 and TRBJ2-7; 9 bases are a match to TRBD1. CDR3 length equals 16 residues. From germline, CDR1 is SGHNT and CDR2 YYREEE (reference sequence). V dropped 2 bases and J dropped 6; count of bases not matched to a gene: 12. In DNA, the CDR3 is TGTGCCAGCAGCTTTCCGCCGGGACAGGGAAGCGGCGAGCAGTACTTC. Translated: CASSFPPGQGSGEQYF.

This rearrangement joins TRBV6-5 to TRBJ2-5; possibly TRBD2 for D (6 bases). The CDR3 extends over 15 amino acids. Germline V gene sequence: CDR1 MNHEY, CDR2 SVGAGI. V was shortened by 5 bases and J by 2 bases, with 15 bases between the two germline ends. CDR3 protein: CASSPAGGNQETQYF. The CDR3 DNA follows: TGTGCCAGCAGTCCGGCGGGCGGGAATCAAGAGACCCAGTACTTC.

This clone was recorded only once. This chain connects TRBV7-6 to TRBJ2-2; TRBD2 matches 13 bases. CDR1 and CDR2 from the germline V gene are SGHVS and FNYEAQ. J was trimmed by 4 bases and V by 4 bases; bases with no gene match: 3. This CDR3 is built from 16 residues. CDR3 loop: CASSSTSGGVTGELFF. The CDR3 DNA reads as TGTGCCAGCAGCTCAACTAGCGGGGGGGTCACCGGGGAGCTGTTTTTT.

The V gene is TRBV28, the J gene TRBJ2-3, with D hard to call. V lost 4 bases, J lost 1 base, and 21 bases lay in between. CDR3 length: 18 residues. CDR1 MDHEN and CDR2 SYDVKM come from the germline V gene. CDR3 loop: CASSSSLRLHGGTDTQYF. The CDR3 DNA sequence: TGTGCCAGCAGTTCCTCCCTTCGGCTCCACGGCGGCACAGATACGCAGTATTTT.